This section outlines one T cell receptor (beta chain) sequence together with its context. This entry is derived from a study of T cell changes during pregnancy in multiple sclerosis. Trimming removed 3 bases from V and 7 bases from J, with 7 bases in between. Germline V gene data show CDR1 as MNHEY and CDR2 as SMNVEV (reference sequence). This CDR3 region has 12 residues. The table came from immunoSEQ multiplex PCR; TCRdb's copy has only in-frame clones and leaves some out. The sample yields roughly 46,000 clones, about 94% seen once. The sequence derives from a female donor with multiple sclerosis, enrolled in a pregnancy study. The rearrangement links TRBV27 to TRBJ2-1; maybe TRBD2 (5 bases). This material consisted of CD8+ T cells from peripheral blood mononuclear cells, taken in the first trimester of pregnancy. For the CDR3, the DNA is TGTGCCAGCAGTTTTTCGGGAAATGAGCAGTTCTTC. This encodes CASSFSGNEQFF.